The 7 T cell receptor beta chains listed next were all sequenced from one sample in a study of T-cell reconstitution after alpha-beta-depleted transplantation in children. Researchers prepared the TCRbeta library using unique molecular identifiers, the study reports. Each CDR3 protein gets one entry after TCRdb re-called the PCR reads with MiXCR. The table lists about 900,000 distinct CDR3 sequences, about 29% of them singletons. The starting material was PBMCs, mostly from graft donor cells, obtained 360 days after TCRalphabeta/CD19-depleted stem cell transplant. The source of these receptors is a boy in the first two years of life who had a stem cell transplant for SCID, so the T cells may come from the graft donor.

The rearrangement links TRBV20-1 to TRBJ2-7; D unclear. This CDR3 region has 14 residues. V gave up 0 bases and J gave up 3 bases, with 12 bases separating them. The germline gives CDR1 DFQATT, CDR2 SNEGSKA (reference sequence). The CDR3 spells CSARDKRSVYEQYF. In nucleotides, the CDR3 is TGCAGTGCTAGAGATAAGAGGAGCGTCTACGAGCAGTACTTC.

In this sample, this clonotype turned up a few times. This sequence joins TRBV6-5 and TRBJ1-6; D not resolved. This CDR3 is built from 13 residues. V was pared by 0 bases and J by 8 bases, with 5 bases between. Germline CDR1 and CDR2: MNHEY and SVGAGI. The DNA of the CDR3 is TGTGCCAGCAGTTACTCTGGGTATTCACCCCTCCACTTT. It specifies CASSYSGYSPLHF.

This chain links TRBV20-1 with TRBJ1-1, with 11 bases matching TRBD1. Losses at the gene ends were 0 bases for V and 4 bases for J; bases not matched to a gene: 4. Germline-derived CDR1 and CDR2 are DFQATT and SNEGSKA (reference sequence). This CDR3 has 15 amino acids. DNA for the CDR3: TGCAGTGCTAGAGAGGGGGGACAGGGGGGCACTGAAGCTTTCTTT. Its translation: CSAREGGQGGTEAFF.

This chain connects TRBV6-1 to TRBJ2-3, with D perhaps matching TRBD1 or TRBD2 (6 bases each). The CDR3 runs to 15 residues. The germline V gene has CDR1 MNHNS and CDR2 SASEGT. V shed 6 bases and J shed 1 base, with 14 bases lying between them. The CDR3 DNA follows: TGTGCCAGCAGGAAGGGGGGCCCGGGCACAGATACGCAGTATTTT. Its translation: CASRKGGPGTDTQYF.

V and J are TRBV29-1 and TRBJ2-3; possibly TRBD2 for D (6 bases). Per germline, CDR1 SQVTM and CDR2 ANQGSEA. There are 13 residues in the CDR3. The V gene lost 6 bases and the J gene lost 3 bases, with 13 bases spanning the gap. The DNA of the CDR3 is TGCAGCGTGAGACTAGTCCTAACAGATACGCAGTATTTT. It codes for CSVRLVLTDTQYF.

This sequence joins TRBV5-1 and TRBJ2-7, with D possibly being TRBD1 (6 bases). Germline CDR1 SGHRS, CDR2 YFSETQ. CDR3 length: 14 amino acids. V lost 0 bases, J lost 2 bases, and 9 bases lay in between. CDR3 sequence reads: CASSLVTGPYEQYF. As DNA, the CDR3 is TGCGCCAGCAGCTTGGTTACAGGGCCCTACGAGCAGTACTTC.

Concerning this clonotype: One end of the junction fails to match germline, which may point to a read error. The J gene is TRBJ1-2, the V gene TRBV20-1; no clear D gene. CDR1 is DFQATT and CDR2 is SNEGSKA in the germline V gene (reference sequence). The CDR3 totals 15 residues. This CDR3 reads CSASSKVLLSYGWAF. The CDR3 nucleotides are TGCAGTGCTAGTTCAAAGGTCCTATTAAGTTATGGCTGGGCCTTC.